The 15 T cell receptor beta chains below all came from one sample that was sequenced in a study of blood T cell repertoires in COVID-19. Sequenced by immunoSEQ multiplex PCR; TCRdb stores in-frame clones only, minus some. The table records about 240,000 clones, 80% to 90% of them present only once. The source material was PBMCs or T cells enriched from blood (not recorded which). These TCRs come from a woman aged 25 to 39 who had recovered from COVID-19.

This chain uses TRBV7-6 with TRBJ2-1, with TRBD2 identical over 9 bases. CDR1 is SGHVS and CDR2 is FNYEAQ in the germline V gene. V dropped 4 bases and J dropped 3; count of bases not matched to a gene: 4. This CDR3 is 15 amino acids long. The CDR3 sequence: CASSSNSGSYNEQFF. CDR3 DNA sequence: TGTGCCAGCAGCTCTAATAGCGGGAGCTACAATGAGCAGTTCTTC.

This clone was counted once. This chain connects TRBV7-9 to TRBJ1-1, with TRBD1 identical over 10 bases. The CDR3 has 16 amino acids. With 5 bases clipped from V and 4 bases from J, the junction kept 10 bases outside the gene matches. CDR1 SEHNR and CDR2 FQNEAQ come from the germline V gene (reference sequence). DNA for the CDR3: TGTGCCAGCAGCCCCGACTTGGGACAGGGGCGCACTGAAGCTTTCTTT. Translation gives CASSPDLGQGRTEAFF.

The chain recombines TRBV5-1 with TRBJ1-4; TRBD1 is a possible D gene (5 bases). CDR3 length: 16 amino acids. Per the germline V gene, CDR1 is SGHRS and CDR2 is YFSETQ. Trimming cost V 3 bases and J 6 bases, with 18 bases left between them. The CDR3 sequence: CASSSREQGKDEKLFF. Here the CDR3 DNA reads TGCGCCAGCAGCTCCCGAGAGCAGGGCAAGGATGAAAAACTGTTTTTT.

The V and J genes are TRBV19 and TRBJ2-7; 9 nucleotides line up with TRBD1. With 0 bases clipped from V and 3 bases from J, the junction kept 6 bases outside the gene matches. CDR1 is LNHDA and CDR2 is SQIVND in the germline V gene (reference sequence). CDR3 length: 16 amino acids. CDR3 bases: TGTGCCAGTAGTATAGATGCGACAGGGGGGTACTACGAGCAGTACTTC. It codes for CASSIDATGGYYEQYF.

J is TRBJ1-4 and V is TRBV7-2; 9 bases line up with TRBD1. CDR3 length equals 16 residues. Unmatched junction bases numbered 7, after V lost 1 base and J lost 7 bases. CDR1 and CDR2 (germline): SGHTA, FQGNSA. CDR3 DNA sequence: TGTGCCAGCAGCTTAGGGGGGGGACAGGGATTTGAAAAACTGTTTTTT. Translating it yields CASSLGGGQGFEKLFF.

The CDR3 protein is CASSLQGGAFF. The CDR3 coding sequence is TGTGCCAGCAGTTTACAGGGGGGAGCTTTCTTT. This chain connects TRBV7-9 to TRBJ1-1; 8 bases align to TRBD1. J was trimmed by 10 bases and V by 6 bases; bases with no gene match: 4. The CDR3 length is 11 residues. In germline, CDR1 is SEHNR, CDR2 FQNEAQ (reference sequence).

CDR3 region: CASSLVEGNQPQHF. CDR3 bases: TGTGCCAGCAGCTTAGTGGAGGGCAATCAGCCCCAGCATTTT. The rearrangement uses TRBV7-2 and TRBJ1-5; D not resolved. The germline V and J ends were trimmed by 1 base and 2 bases, with 6 bases remaining between them. Germline V gene lookup returns CDR1 SGHTA and CDR2 FQGNSA. This CDR3 is built from 14 residues.

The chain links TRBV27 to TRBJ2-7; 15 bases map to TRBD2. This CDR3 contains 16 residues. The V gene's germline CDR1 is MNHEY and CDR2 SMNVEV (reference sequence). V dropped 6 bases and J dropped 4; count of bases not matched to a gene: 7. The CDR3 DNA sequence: TGTGCCAGCAGACTCAAGGGACTAGCGGGGGGTTACGAGCAGTACTTC. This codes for CASRLKGLAGGYEQYF.

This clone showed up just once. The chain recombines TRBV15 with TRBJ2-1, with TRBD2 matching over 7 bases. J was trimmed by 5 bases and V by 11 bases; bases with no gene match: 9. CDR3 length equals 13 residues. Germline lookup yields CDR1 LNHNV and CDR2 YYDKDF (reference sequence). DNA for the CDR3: TGTGCCTGCCGAGCGGGACTAAACAATGAGCAGTTCTTC. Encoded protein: CACRAGLNNEQFF.

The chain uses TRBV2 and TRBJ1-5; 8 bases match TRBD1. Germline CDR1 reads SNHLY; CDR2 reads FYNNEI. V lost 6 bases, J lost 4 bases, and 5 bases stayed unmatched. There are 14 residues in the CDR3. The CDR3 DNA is TGTGCCAGCAGATGGGGACAGGCGAATCAGCCCCAGCATTTT. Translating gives CASRWGQANQPQHF. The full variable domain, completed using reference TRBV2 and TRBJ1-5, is EPEVTQTPSHQVTQMGQEVILRCVPISNHLYFYWYRQILGQKVEFLVSFYNNEISEKSEIFDDQFSVERPDGSNFTLKIRSTKLEDSAMYFCASRWGQANQPQHFGDGTRLSIL.

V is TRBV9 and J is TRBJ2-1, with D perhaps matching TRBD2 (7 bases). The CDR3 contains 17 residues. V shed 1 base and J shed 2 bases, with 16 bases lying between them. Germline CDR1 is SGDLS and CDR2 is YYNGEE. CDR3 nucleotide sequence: TGTGCCAGCAGCGTACTACCGAGGGGGGGACCCTACAATGAGCAGTTCTTC. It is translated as CASSVLPRGGPYNEQFF.

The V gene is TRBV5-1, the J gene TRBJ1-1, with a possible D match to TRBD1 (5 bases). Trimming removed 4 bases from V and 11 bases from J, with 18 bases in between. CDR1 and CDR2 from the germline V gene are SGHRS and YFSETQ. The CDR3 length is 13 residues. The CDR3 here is CASSVGQRARAFF. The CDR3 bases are TGCGCCAGCAGCGTAGGACAAAGGGCTCGGGCTTTCTTT.

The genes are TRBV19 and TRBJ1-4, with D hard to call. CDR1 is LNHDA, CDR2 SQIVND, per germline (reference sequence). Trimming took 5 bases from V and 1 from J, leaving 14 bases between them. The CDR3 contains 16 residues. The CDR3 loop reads CASSDRGGVTNEKLFF. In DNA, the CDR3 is TGTGCCAGTAGTGACCGCGGAGGAGTAACTAATGAAAAACTGTTTTTT. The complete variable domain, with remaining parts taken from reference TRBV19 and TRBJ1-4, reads DGGITQSPKYLFRKEGQNVTLSCEQNLNHDAMYWYRQDPGQGLRLIYYSQIVNDFQKGDIAEGYSVSREKKESFPLTVTSAQKNPTAFYLCASSDRGGVTNEKLFFGSGTQLSVL.

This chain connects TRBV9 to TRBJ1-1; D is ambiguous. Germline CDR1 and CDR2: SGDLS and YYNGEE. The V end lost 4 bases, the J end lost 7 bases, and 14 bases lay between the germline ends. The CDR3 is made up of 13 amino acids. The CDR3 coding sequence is TGTGCCAGCAGCCCCGAGGGCTGGAGTGAAGCTTTCTTT. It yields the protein CASSPEGWSEAFF. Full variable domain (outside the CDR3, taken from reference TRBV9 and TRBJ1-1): DSGVTQTPKHLITATGQRVTLRCSPRSGDLSVYWYQQSLDQGLQFLIQYYNGEERAKGNILERFSAQQFPDLHSELNLSSLELGDSALYFCASSPEGWSEAFFGQGTRLTVV.

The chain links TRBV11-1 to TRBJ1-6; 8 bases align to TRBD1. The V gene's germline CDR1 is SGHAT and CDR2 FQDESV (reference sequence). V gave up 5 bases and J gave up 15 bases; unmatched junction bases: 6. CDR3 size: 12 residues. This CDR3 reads CASSATRGHLHF. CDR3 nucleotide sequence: TGTGCCAGCAGCGCCACCAGGGGGCACCTCCACTTT.